The 9 T cell receptor beta chains below come from one sample, sequenced in a study of human T cells and chemical hapten exposure. TCRdb analysed the RACE reads with MiXCR anew, one entry per CDR3 protein. This table has some 250,000 distinct CDR3 sequences, 7.7% appearing once. Time point described: pre-sensitization, week 0. Treatment specified: therapeutic diphenylcyclopropenone sensitization with weekly scalp DPC. The specimen was whole blood, collected in connection with sensitization to the hapten diphenylcyclopropenone (DPC). The origin of the receptors is a man younger than 35 with alopecia areata. Some clones in this sample may be carry-over from other donors' samples.

The table lists this clonotype with a few counts. V usage is TRBV9 and J usage is TRBJ1-2; possible D gene TRBD1, 6 bases. This CDR3 region has 15 residues. The germline V gene encodes CDR1 SGDLS and CDR2 YYNGEE. Deletions cut 0 bases from V and 4 bases from J, with 13 bases between. CDR3 amino acids: CASSVGQGPAYGYTF. DNA for the CDR3: TGTGCCAGCAGCGTAGGGCAGGGGCCCGCCTATGGCTACACCTTC.

This clonotype was picked up a small number of times. This chain uses TRBV4-1 with TRBJ2-6, with TRBD1 identical over 8 bases. This CDR3 comprises 18 residues. V gave up 3 bases and J gave up 4 bases; unmatched junction bases: 11. Germline V CDR1 and CDR2: MGHRA, YSYEKL. The CDR3 DNA sequence: TGCGCCAGCAGCCACCCCGGACAGGGACCGGCCGGGGCCAACGTCCTGACTTTC. This codes for CASSHPGQGPAGANVLTF.

This clonotype was seen a few times. In DNA form, the CDR3 reads TGTGCCAGCAGCGTAGGACCGGGGCCAGGGACCGGGGAGCTGTTTTTT. This gives the protein CASSVGPGPGTGELFF. The chain couples TRBV9 to TRBJ2-2, with D perhaps being TRBD1 or TRBD2 (5 bases each). CDR3 length: 16 amino acids. Trimming pared 0 bases from V and 5 bases from J, leaving 14 bases between. The germline V gene encodes CDR1 SGDLS and CDR2 YYNGEE.

V gene TRBV5-1 combines with J gene TRBJ2-3; tentative D call: TRBD2 (5 bases). The CDR3 spans 16 residues. V was shortened by 2 bases and J by 4 bases, with 17 bases between the two germline ends. Per germline, CDR1 SGHRS and CDR2 YFSETQ. In DNA form, the CDR3 reads TGCGCCAGCAGCTTAGGTGCGGCGGGCTCGGCAGATACGCAGTATTTT. Translated: CASSLGAAGSADTQYF.

V and J are TRBV6-5 and TRBJ1-1; a possible D gene is TRBD1 (5 bases). The CDR3 consists of 11 residues. V was cut by 2 bases and J by 10 bases, with 8 bases left in between. Germline V gene sequence: CDR1 MNHEY, CDR2 SVGAGI. CDR3 sequence (DNA): TGTGCCAGCAGTTACATAGGGGTAGCTTTCTTT. The encoded protein is CASSYIGVAFF.

This clonotype came up a few times. The gene calls are TRBV25-1 and TRBJ1-1; 9 nucleotides align to TRBD1. Trimming removed 6 bases from V and 3 bases from J; junction bases left unmatched: 8. The CDR3 runs to 15 residues. Germline V gene sequence: CDR1 MGHDK, CDR2 SYGVNS. The CDR3 reads CASRGTGSRDTEAFF. The CDR3 DNA reads as TGTGCCAGCAGGGGGACAGGGAGTCGGGACACTGAAGCTTTCTTT.

This rearrangement joins TRBV6-2 or TRBV6-3 to TRBJ1-2; D is uncertain. V lost 2 bases and J 9 bases, leaving 16 bases between the germline ends. The CDR3 is 14 residues long. CDR1 and CDR2 from the germline V gene are MNHEY and SVGEGT. CDR3 protein: CASSYNYRQARYTF. CDR3 nucleotide sequence: TGTGCCAGCAGTTACAACTACCGCCAAGCCCGCTACACCTTC.

This clonotype was detected only a few times. The chain recombines TRBV5-1 with TRBJ2-7; 8 positions agree with TRBD1. Trimming cost V 2 bases and J 7 bases; bases outside gene matches: 11. Germline V CDR1 and CDR2: SGHRS, YFSETQ. The CDR3 is 15 residues long. Here the CDR3 DNA reads TGCGCCAGCAGCTTAGCCCGGGACAGGCCTGGGGAGCAGTACTTC. Translation gives CASSLARDRPGEQYF. The variable domain in full, completed from reference TRBV5-1 and TRBJ2-7, reads KAGVTQTPRYLIKTRGQQVTLSCSPISGHRSVSWYQQTPGQGLQFLFEYFSETQRNKGNFPGRFSGRQFSNSRSEMNVSTLELGDSALYLCASSLARDRPGEQYFGPGTRLTVT.

V is TRBV11-2 and J is TRBJ2-2, with TRBD1 matching over 7 bases. The CDR3 runs 16 residues. CDR1 is SGHAT and CDR2 is FQNNGV in the germline V gene. V was clipped by 3 bases and J by 0 bases; unmatched bases: 4. The CDR3 nucleotides read TGTGCCAGCAGCTTGGAAGGGACAGCGAACACCGGGGAGCTGTTTTTT. Protein: CASSLEGTANTGELFF.